This TCR beta chain was recorded in a study of cytomegalovirus exposure and HLA in healthy donors. Per germline, CDR1 SGHTA and CDR2 FQGNSA. The ends lost 1 base at V and 1 base at J; junction bases unmatched: 0. This CDR3 is built from 15 residues. Details on this clone: Its antigen remains unknown.

Whole-study findings and limits: Researchers reported that a few CMV-associated chains were confirmed in vitro as CMV antigen-specific.

The primer mix had 60 Vbeta and 13 Jbeta primers. Sequencing used immunoSEQ multiplex PCR; TCRdb keeps in-frame clones, though not all of them. The sample carries approximately 110,000 clones, around 80% recorded once. The sequence was collected from a middle-aged man in good health and CMV-seronegative. Sequencing was performed on PBMCs. This chain connects TRBV7-2 to TRBJ2-3, with 9 bases aligning to TRBD2. The CDR3 DNA is TGTGCCAGCAGCTTAGAGCGGGGGGGCACAGATACGCAGTATTTT. Residues: CASSLERGGTDTQYF.